These 17 T cell receptor beta chains originate from one sample sequenced in a study of CD8+CD57+ T cells in acquired aplastic anemia. The study profiled TCR beta VDJ and CDR3 using genomic DNA as template. Using its own MiXCR run on the reads, TCRdb lists one record per CDR3 protein. The sample holds about 180,000 distinct CDR3 sequences, around 48% seen once. Patients chosen for sequencing had shown CD8+CD57+ cell expansion by flow cytometry. The sequenced sample was sorted CD4+, CD8+, or CD8+CD57+ T cells (not recorded which) from PBMCs. The origin of the receptors is a human donor with aplastic anemia.

This clonotype was counted ten times or more. The V and J genes are TRBV4-3 and TRBJ2-2; 7 nucleotides agree with TRBD2. Germline values: CDR1 LGHNA, CDR2 YSLEER. This CDR3 is 15 amino acids long. After removal of 0 bases from V and 6 bases from J, the junction contained 4 bases not matched to a gene. CDR3 sequence reads: CASSQEGGKAGELFF. CDR3 bases: TGCGCCAGCAGCCAAGAGGGGGGGAAAGCCGGGGAGCTGTTTTTT.

In its sample, this clonotype was seen a few times. A junction boundary mismatches the germline segment, possibly from a read error. This sequence joins TRBV5-1 and TRBJ1-3, with 9 bases lining up with TRBD1. CDR1 and CDR2 (germline): SGHRS, YFSETQ. The CDR3 consists of 16 residues. CDR3 in DNA: TGCGCCAGCAGCTTACAGGGGGCGTCGGTAGGAAGCACCATATATTTT. The encoded protein is CASSLQGASVGSTIYF. Complete variable domain (other parts from reference TRBV5-1 and TRBJ1-3): KAGVTQTPRYLIKTRGQQVTLSCSPISGHRSVSWYQQTPGQGLQFLFEYFSETQRNKGNFPGRFSGRQFSNSRSEMNVSTLELGDSALYLCASSLQGASVGSTIYFGEGSWLTVV.

The chain is built from TRBV12-3 or TRBV12-4 and TRBJ2-5; tentative D call: TRBD1 (6 bases). Trimming took 4 bases from V and 4 from J, leaving 10 bases between them. This CDR3 region has 13 residues. The CDR3 region is CASSSSGAETQYF. DNA for the CDR3: TGTGCCAGCAGTTCCTCAGGGGCAGAGACCCAGTACTTC.

This clonotype was counted many times. The V call is TRBV10-1, the J call TRBJ2-1; D might be TRBD2 (6 bases). V lost 6 bases and J lost 8, with 20 bases in between. CDR3 length: 15 residues. Per the germline V gene, CDR1 is WNHNN and CDR2 is SYGVQD (reference sequence). The CDR3 is CASSAGGPPRDEQFF. Written as DNA, the CDR3 is TGCGCCAGCAGCGCCGGGGGACCCCCTAGGGATGAGCAGTTCTTC.

On this clonotype: This may stem from a read error, because a much larger clone lies one nucleotide away. The chain has TRBV5-4 and TRBJ2-5; perhaps TRBD2 as D (5 bases). CDR1 and CDR2 from the germline V gene are SGHNT and YYREEE (reference sequence). The length of the CDR3 is 17 residues. Trimming pared 0 bases from V and 0 bases from J, leaving 15 bases between. The CDR3 protein is CASSLVPGLVYQETQYF. The CDR3 region has the DNA TGTGCCAGCAGCTTGGTCCCAGGACTGGTGTACCAAGAGACCCAGTACTTC.

This clonotype turned up a few times. This chain uses TRBV19 with TRBJ2-1, with TRBD2 identical over 7 bases. The germline CDR1 and CDR2 sequences are LNHDA and SQIVND (reference sequence). Trimming at V came to 3 bases and at J to 6 bases, leaving 5 bases not matched to a gene. The CDR3 length is 14 residues. Here the CDR3 reads CASSIGLVGNEQFF. The CDR3, as DNA: TGTGCCAGTAGTATCGGACTAGTGGGCAATGAGCAGTTCTTC.

The chain recombines TRBV9 with TRBJ2-3; D is ambiguous. Per germline, CDR1 SGDLS and CDR2 YYNGEE. Trimming removed 1 base from V and 2 bases from J, with 8 bases in between. There are 14 residues in the CDR3. The CDR3 DNA reads TGTGCCAGCAGCGTATATTCAGACACAGATACGCAGTATTTT. Its protein is CASSVYSDTDTQYF. Variable domain in full (rest from reference TRBV9 and TRBJ2-3): DSGVTQTPKHLITATGQRVTLRCSPRSGDLSVYWYQQSLDQGLQFLIQYYNGEERAKGNILERFSAQQFPDLHSELNLSSLELGDSALYFCASSVYSDTDTQYFGPGTRLTVL.

At least ten counts were recorded for this clonotype. The chain uses TRBV7-6 and TRBJ1-4; no firm D call. The germline V gene encodes CDR1 SGHVS and CDR2 FNYEAQ. V lost 5 bases to trimming and J lost 6 bases, with 4 bases between them. The CDR3 loop spans 11 amino acids. The CDR3 region is CASSLHEKLFF. The DNA of the CDR3 is TGTGCCAGCAGCCTACATGAAAAACTGTTTTTT.

In this sample, this clonotype turned up a few times. The chain carries TRBV10-3 and TRBJ1-5, with TRBD1 matching 7 bases. Germline V lookup: CDR1 ENHRY, CDR2 SYGVKD. V was pared by 6 bases and J by 2 bases, with 4 bases of the junction left unmatched. This CDR3 spans 14 amino acids. CDR3 coding DNA: TGTGCCATCAGAGACACAGGGGGCAATCAGCCCCAGCATTTT. It codes for CAIRDTGGNQPQHF.

The CDR3 region has the DNA TGCAGTGGGGAACCACGTTCCGGCACCTTC. Translation: CSGEPRSGTF. V gene TRBV20-1 combines with J gene TRBJ1-2, with no clear D. Trimming took off 7 bases at V and 13 bases at J, with 16 bases between the two ends. This CDR3 is 10 amino acids long. Germline loops: CDR1 DFQATT, CDR2 SNEGSKA (reference sequence).

V gene TRBV6-1 combines with J gene TRBJ1-6, with TRBD1 as a possible D gene (5 bases). CDR3 length: 15 amino acids. CDR1 MNHNS and CDR2 SASEGT come from the germline V gene. The V end was cut by 4 bases, the J end by 10 bases, with 17 bases between. This CDR3 is CASSGGPGAGSPLHF. In DNA form, the CDR3 reads TGTGCCAGCAGTGGGGGCCCTGGAGCAGGCTCACCCCTCCACTTT.

Ten or more counts support this clonotype. This chain joins TRBV13 and TRBJ2-7; 9 bases are a match to TRBD1. There are 14 residues in the CDR3. Germline V gives CDR1 PRHDT, CDR2 FYEKMQ (reference sequence). V shed 5 bases, J shed 3 bases, and the junction held 5 bases outside the gene matches. CDR3 protein: CASSNGQGRYEQYF. The CDR3 bases are TGTGCCAGCAGCAACGGACAGGGGCGCTACGAGCAGTACTTC.

The V call is TRBV5-1, the J call TRBJ1-1; D call uncertain. V was trimmed by 7 bases and J by 4 bases, leaving 17 bases between them. From germline, CDR1 is SGHRS and CDR2 YFSETQ. The CDR3 contains 14 residues. The CDR3 sequence is CASDISAGSTEAFF. The CDR3 region has the DNA TGCGCCAGCGATATTTCTGCGGGTTCCACTGAAGCTTTCTTT.

Note on this clonotype: A read error may explain this, as a much larger clone is one base away. The chain employs TRBV9 and TRBJ2-1; 9 bases align to TRBD2. CDR3 length: 16 amino acids. Germline CDR1 is SGDLS and CDR2 is YYNGEE. CDR3 sequence (DNA): TGTGCCAGCAGCTCTGTAGCGGGGGTTTCCTACAATGAGCAGATCTTC. It encodes CASSSVAGVSYNEQIF.

V is TRBV9 and J is TRBJ2-1, with D possibly being TRBD2 (5 bases). The germline V and J ends were trimmed by 4 bases and 0 bases, with 11 bases remaining between them. There are 15 residues in the CDR3. Germline assignment: CDR1 SGDLS and CDR2 YYNGEE. CDR3 in amino acids: CASSPSSSSYNEQFF. The CDR3 bases are TGTGCCAGCAGCCCTAGCAGCTCCTCCTACAATGAGCAGTTCTTC. Full variable domain (remainder filled in from reference TRBV9 and TRBJ2-1): DSGVTQTPKHLITATGQRVTLRCSPRSGDLSVYWYQQSLDQGLQFLIQYYNGEERAKGNILERFSAQQFPDLHSELNLSSLELGDSALYFCASSPSSSSYNEQFFGPGTRLTVL.

The chain couples TRBV25-1 to TRBJ2-7; 9 bases match TRBD2. Trimming removed 2 bases from V and 4 bases from J; junction bases left unmatched: 15. CDR3 length equals 18 residues. In germline, CDR1 is MGHDK, CDR2 SYGVNS. Here the CDR3 reads CASSERFNLAGRAYEQYF. In DNA form, the CDR3 reads TGTGCCAGCAGTGAACGATTCAATCTAGCGGGGCGGGCGTACGAGCAGTACTTC.

This clonotype was counted ten times or more. J is TRBJ2-3 and V is TRBV9, with D uncertain. The CDR3 is made up of 13 amino acids. The germline V gene encodes CDR1 SGDLS and CDR2 YYNGEE. V shed 2 bases and J shed 3 bases, with 7 bases lying between them. The CDR3 is CASSVVATDTQYF. CDR3 nucleotides: TGTGCCAGCAGCGTTGTGGCGACAGATACGCAGTATTTT.